This entry concerns a single T cell receptor beta chain. The clone's antigen remains unknown. No base quality values were provided; no much bigger clone lies one nucleotide off. This sample was included in a study of OX40 agonist ivuxolimab in advanced cancers. Background on the whole study: Ivuxolimab was a fully human IgG2 agonistic monoclonal antibody targeting the costimulatory receptor OX40 (CD134). Partial responses occurred in three dose-escalation patients, of whom one had hepatocellular carcinoma and two had cutaneous melanoma. The point of sequencing TCRbeta in the periphery was to test whether ivuxolimab changed TCR sequence diversity and drove clonal T-cell expansion. The dose-escalation cohort was 82.7% male with a mean age of about 60 years, ranging from 23 to 79. Intravenous ivuxolimab was administered to patients every 2 weeks at six dose levels: 0.01, 0.1, 0.3, 1.5, 3 and 10 mg/kg. The monotherapy dose-escalation portion (N ≈ 52 patients) of the phase I ivuxolimab trial is reported in the paper. Among the approximately 50 dose-escalation patients, around 19 had hepatocellular carcinoma, approximately 15 melanoma, 9 renal cell carcinoma and 9 head and neck cancer. Prior anti-PD-1, anti-PD-L1 or anti-CTLA-4 therapy was permitted, and about 40% of dose-escalation patients had received checkpoint inhibitors. Study-wide findings and limitations: In the 0.1-3.0 mg/kg groups, partial responders were among the patients with the lowest normalized peripheral clonal expansion, particularly in CD8+ T cells. At doses from 0.1 to 3.0 mg/kg, clonal expansion was seen in both CD4+ and CD8+ blood T cells between baseline and week 6. After ivuxolimab, CD8+ T cells had more expanded clones than CD4+ T cells on average. The antigen specificity of the peripheral T cells that underwent clonal expansion was not determined. Low levels of normalized T-cell clonal expansion were also seen in some nonresponding patients.

V is shortened by 5 bases, J by 0 bases, and the region joining them spans 12 bases. CDR1 and CDR2 are read off the germline V gene as SGHRS and YFSETQ. Taken from cysteine to phenylalanine, the CDR3 has 15 residues. Only the CDR3 DNA is retained, 45 bases long and in frame from the first base. Patients with a history of autoimmune disease or receiving systemic immunosuppression were excluded from the trial. Peripheral blood for TCR sequencing was collected from all dose cohorts at baseline, on cycle 4 day 1, and on cycle 7 day 1. The samples were taken from a phase I, first-in-human, multicenter, open-label dose-escalation trial of ivuxolimab. Adults with locally advanced or metastatic head and neck squamous cell, hepatocellular, melanoma or renal cell carcinoma were enrolled in the trial. CD4+ and CD8+ T cells were sorted separately from peripheral blood before TCR sequencing. Genomic DNA was isolated from the sorted cells so that the TCRbeta CDR3 region could be sequenced. TCRbeta CDR3 regions were sequenced using the immunoSEQ Assay. TCRdb limited this immuneACCESS table to in-frame rearrangements with V and J called. A share of clones is missing; checked studies link under half to unresolved V genes, and the rest is unexplained. This sample lists 70,000 to 75,000 clones; 80% to 90% were detected once. Of the sample, about 1% is held by the ten largest clones.

The sequence links TRBV5-1 to TRBJ1-3; no D gene can be assigned with confidence. This sample comprised CD4+ or CD8+ T cells sorted from blood, obtained in a trial of the OX40 agonist ivuxolimab. This TCR was sampled from an adult with an advanced solid tumor such as melanoma, head and neck, liver or kidney cancer. The sequenced DNA: TGCGCCAGCAGATCGACGCTCGACTCTGGAAACACCATATATTTT. The translation is CASRSTLDSGNTIYF.